This TCR beta chain was sequenced for a study of blood T cell repertoires in COVID-19. Overall study: The United States, Italy and Spain provided the acute and convalescent COVID-19 samples. Sources were T cells, B-cell-depleted T cells, or PBMCs; the material itself was cDNA or gDNA.

During active infection, Seattle patients enrolled and were then monitored through disease. Per the authors' pipeline: Estimation of nucleated cell counts relied on the amplification of reference gene primers. Sequenced by immunoSEQ multiplex PCR; TCRdb stores in-frame clones only, minus some. The D gene and trimming were derived from the DNA, and the V and J assignments and clone size from that table. The sample has roughly 77,000 clones, approximately 80% seen once; the top ten hold about 15%. With V trimmed by 11 bases and J by 5 bases, 10 bases remained unmatched. This CDR3 is built from 15 residues. The germline gives CDR1 WSHSY, CDR2 SAAADI.

The rearrangement links TRBV10-2 to TRBJ2-1, with 12 positions matching TRBD2. This receptor was identified in a man between 60 and 75 years old with COVID-19, enrolled during active disease. The sequenced sample consisted of peripheral blood. The CDR3 sequence is CAGQLTSGGHNEQFF. The CDR3 DNA is TGCGCCGGCCAACTAACTAGCGGGGGGCACAATGAGCAGTTCTTC.